This TCR beta chain was observed in a study of T-cell memory formation after mild COVID-19. Study-level information: Largely, TCR clusters stayed within a single donor.

TCRdb reprocessed the 5' RACE reads via MiXCR and lists one record per CDR3 protein. The repertoire includes about 100,000 distinct CDR3 sequences, over 8.5% of them detected once, and about 40% sits in the top ten. CDR1 is SGHTA and CDR2 is FQGTGA in the germline V gene. V lost 5 bases and J 5 bases, leaving 15 bases between the germline ends. There are 14 residues in the CDR3. This clonotype was seen a few times. The antigen remains undetermined. Study-wide results and caveats: While clones contracting from day 15 to 85 were balanced between CD4 and CD8, later expanders leaned CD4+.

The rearrangement uses TRBV7-3 and TRBJ1-1; D perhaps matches TRBD1 (5 bases). Sequenced input: PBMCs or a T cell subset sorted from them (not recorded which). This TCR derives from a man aged 18 to 29 who had mild COVID-19 (a few samples of this study predate the infection). Cell type and time point are not known. The CDR3 sequence: CASSPGGGETEAFF. CDR3 sequence (DNA): TGTGCCAGCAGCCCCGGTGGGGGGGAAACTGAAGCTTTCTTT.